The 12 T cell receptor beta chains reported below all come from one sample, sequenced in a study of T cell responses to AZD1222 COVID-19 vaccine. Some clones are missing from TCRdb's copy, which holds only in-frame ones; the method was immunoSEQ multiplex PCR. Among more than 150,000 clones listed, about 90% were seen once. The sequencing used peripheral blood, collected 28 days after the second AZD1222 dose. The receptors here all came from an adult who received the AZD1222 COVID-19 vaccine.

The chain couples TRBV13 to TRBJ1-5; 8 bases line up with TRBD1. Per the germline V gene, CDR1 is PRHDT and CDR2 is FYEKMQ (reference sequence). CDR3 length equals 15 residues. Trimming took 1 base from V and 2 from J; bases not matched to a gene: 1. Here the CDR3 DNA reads TGTGCCAGCAGCTTAGAGGGACAGGGCAATCAGCCCCAGCATTTT. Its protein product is CASSLEGQGNQPQHF.

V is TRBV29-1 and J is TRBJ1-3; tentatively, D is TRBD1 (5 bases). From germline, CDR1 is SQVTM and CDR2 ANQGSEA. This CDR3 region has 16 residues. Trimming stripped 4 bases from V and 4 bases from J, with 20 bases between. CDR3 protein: CSVGGGAGGLGNTIYF. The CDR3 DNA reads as TGCAGCGTTGGAGGAGGGGCTGGGGGTCTCGGAAACACCATATATTTT.

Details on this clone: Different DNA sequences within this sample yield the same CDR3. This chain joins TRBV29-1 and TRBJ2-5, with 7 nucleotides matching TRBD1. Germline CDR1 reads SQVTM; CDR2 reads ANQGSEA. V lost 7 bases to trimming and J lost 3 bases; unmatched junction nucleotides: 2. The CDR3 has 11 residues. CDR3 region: CSAGTEETQYF. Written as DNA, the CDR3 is TGCAGCGCTGGGACAGAAGAGACCCAGTACTTC.

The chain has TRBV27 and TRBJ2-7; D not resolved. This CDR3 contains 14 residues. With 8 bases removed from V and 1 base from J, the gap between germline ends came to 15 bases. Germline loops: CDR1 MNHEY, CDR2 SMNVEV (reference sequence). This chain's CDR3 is CASGSLPQSYEQYF. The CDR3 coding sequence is TGTGCCAGCGGAAGTTTGCCCCAATCCTACGAGCAGTACTTC.

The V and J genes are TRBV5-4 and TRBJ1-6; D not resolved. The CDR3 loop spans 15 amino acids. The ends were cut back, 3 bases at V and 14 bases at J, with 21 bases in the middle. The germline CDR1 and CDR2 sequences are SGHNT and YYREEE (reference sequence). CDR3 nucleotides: TGTGCCAGCAGCTCCCCTTGGAACACCGGAGCTTCCCTCCACTTT. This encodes CASSSPWNTGASLHF.

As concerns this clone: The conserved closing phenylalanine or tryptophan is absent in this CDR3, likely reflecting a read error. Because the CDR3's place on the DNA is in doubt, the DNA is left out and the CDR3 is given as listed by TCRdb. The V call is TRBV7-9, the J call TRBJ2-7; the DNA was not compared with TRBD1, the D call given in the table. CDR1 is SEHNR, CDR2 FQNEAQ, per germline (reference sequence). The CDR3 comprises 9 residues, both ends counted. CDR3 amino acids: CASSLQMFA.

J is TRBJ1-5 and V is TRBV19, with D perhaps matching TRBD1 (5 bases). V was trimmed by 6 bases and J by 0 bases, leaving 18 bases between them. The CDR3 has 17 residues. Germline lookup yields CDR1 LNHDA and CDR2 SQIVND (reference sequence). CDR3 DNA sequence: TGTGCCAGTAGCGGACAAGGAGTCCTATATAGCAATCAGCCCCAGCATTTT. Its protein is CASSGQGVLYSNQPQHF.

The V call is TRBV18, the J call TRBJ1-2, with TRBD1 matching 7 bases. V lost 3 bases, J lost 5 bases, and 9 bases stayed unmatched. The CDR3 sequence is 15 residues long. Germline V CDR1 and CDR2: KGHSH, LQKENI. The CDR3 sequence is CASSPGGGNPYGYTF. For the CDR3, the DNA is TGTGCCAGCTCACCGGGAGGGGGCAATCCGTATGGCTACACCTTC.

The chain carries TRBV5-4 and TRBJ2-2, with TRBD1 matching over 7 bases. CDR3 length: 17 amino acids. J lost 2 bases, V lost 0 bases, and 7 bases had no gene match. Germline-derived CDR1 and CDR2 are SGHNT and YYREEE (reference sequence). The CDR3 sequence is CASSLEGAQGNTGELFF. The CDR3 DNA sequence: TGTGCCAGCAGCTTGGAGGGGGCGCAGGGAAACACCGGGGAGCTGTTTTTT.

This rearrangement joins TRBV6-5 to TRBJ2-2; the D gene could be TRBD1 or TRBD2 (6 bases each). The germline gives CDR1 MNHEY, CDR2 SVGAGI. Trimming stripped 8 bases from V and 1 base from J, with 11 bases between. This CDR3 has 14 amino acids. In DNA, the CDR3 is TGTGCCAGCGGGGGCGGGGTGAACACCGGGGAGCTGTTTTTT. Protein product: CASGGGVNTGELFF.

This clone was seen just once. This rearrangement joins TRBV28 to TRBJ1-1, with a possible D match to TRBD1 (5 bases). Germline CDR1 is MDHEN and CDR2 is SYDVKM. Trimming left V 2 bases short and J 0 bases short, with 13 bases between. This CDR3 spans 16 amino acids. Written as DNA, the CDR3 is TGTGCCAGCAGTTTAGGGGACCAGTTACTGAACACTGAAGCTTTCTTT. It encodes CASSLGDQLLNTEAFF.

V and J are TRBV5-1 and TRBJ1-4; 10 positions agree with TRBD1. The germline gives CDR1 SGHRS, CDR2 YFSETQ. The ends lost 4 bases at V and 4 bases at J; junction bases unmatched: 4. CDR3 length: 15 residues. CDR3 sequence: CASSEGTGVNEKLFF. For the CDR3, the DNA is TGCGCCAGCAGCGAAGGGACAGGGGTTAATGAAAAACTGTTTTTT.